This passage covers 9 T cell receptor beta chains from one sample sequenced in a study of OX40 agonist ivuxolimab in advanced cancers. The method was immunoSEQ multiplex PCR; TCRdb's version includes in-frame clones alone and lacks a portion of them. Of roughly 58,000 clones listed, 87% were seen once; the top ten hold just over 0.75%. The starting material was CD4+ or CD8+ T cells sorted from blood, obtained in a trial of the OX40 agonist ivuxolimab. The receptors shown here come from an adult with an advanced solid tumor such as melanoma, head and neck, liver or kidney cancer.

Here the CDR3 reads CASSIGDSGSYEQYF. DNA for the CDR3: TGTGCCAGTAGTATAGGCGACTCTGGCTCCTACGAGCAGTACTTC. The chain couples TRBV19 to TRBJ2-7; D remains unclear. The CDR3 runs to 15 residues. Germline-derived CDR1 and CDR2 are LNHDA and SQIVND (reference sequence). Trimming removed 1 base at V and 0 bases at J, with 10 bases between.

The CDR3 region is CASSWTGEDQPQHF. CDR3 nucleotide sequence: TGTGCCAGTAGTTGGACAGGGGAGGATCAGCCCCAGCATTTT. The J gene is TRBJ1-5, the V gene TRBV19; 9 nucleotides align to TRBD1. From germline, CDR1 is LNHDA and CDR2 SQIVND (reference sequence). Trimming removed 5 bases from V and 5 bases from J; junction bases left unmatched: 4. This CDR3 comprises 14 residues.

This chain links TRBV29-1 with TRBJ2-1; a possible D gene is TRBD2 (5 bases). V was clipped by 4 bases and J by 0 bases, with 7 bases between them. This CDR3 is 13 amino acids long. The germline V gene encodes CDR1 SQVTM and CDR2 ANQGSEA. CDR3 protein: CSVGESSYNEQFF. For the CDR3, the DNA is TGCAGCGTTGGGGAGAGCTCCTACAATGAGCAGTTCTTC.

This clone was seen a few times. The chain is built from TRBV5-8 and TRBJ1-4; no reliable D call. Per the germline V gene, CDR1 is SGHTS and CDR2 is YDEGEE. The CDR3 contains 13 residues. V was pared by 4 bases and J by 5 bases, with 9 bases between. Here the CDR3 reads CASSQDGNEKLFF. For the CDR3, the DNA is TGTGCCAGCAGCCAGGACGGAAATGAAAAACTGTTTTTT.

The rearrangement joins TRBV5-8 to TRBJ1-5; the match to TRBD1 covers 9 bases. The CDR3 totals 16 residues. Germline V CDR1 and CDR2: SGHTS, YDEGEE. V was clipped by 4 bases and J by 7 bases; unmatched bases: 12. CDR3 nucleotide sequence: TGTGCCAGCAGCCGGAGACCGGGACAGGGCGGGCAGCCCCAGCATTTT. This codes for CASSRRPGQGGQPQHF.

The chain couples TRBV19 to TRBJ2-2; D is undetermined. The CDR3 loop spans 14 amino acids. V was cut by 4 bases and J by 3 bases, with 9 bases left in between. In germline, CDR1 is LNHDA, CDR2 SQIVND (reference sequence). The CDR3 coding sequence is TGTGCCAGTAGTACAGACTCTCACACCGGGGAGCTGTTTTTT. Amino acid sequence: CASSTDSHTGELFF.

This rearrangement joins TRBV27 to TRBJ1-5; a possible D gene is TRBD1 (5 bases). CDR3 length: 15 amino acids. The V and J ends lost 2 bases and 6 bases respectively, with 14 bases between them. CDR1 is MNHEY, CDR2 SMNVEV, per germline (reference sequence). CDR3 in DNA: TGTGCCAGCAGTTTAACTTTAGGGGAAAGTCAGCCCCAGCATTTT. Its protein is CASSLTLGESQPQHF.

The chain combines TRBV7-3 with TRBJ2-3; D is unresolved. The germline CDR1 and CDR2 sequences are SGHTA and FQGTGA. The length of the CDR3 is 11 residues. The V end was cut by 2 bases, the J end by 6 bases, with 3 bases between. The DNA for the CDR3 is TGTGCCAGCAGCTTACAGGATACGCAGTATTTT. This translates into CASSLQDTQYF.

The chain combines TRBV7-9 with TRBJ2-7, with 10 bases identical to TRBD1. CDR1 SEHNR and CDR2 FQNEAQ come from the germline V gene (reference sequence). Germline trimming cut 5 bases from V and 5 bases from J; bases unmatched to any gene: 3. This CDR3 is built from 13 residues. Here the CDR3 DNA reads TGTGCCAGCAGCCATGACAGGGGGCACGAGCAGTACTTC. It encodes CASSHDRGHEQYF.